These 27 T cell receptor beta chains share one sample of origin, sequenced in a study of PD-1 blockade in classical Hodgkin lymphoma. The time point denotes: cycle 4 day 1 (C4D1), after 6 weeks of nivolumab. Relapse was seen in all patients after autologous stem cell transplantation, and brentuximab vedotin exposure was variable. Sequencing was performed with immunoSEQ multiplex PCR; in TCRdb, only in-frame clones are kept and a portion is missing. The sample shows around 90,000 clones, around 80% of them seen only once. This specimen consisted of peripheral blood mononuclear cells (PBMCs), obtained before the fourth cycle of nivolumab. These receptors originate from a human donor with classical Hodgkin lymphoma.

This clone was detected many times. The chain carries TRBV27 and TRBJ1-2, with 8 bases that match TRBD1. From germline, CDR1 is MNHEY and CDR2 SMNVEV (reference sequence). V gave up 6 bases and J gave up 5 bases; unmatched junction bases: 11. The CDR3 runs 15 residues. The CDR3 spells CASSTDREGYYGYTF. The CDR3 bases are TGTGCCAGCAGCACGGACAGGGAAGGCTATTATGGCTACACCTTC.

The chain carries TRBV18 and TRBJ2-5; D not certain. V was shortened by 5 bases and J by 3 bases, with 7 bases between the two germline ends. Germline CDR1 is KGHSH and CDR2 is LQKENI. There are 12 residues in the CDR3. The CDR3 protein is CASSRREETQYF. CDR3 sequence (DNA): TGTGCCAGCTCAAGAAGAGAAGAGACCCAGTACTTC.

V gene TRBV7-9 combines with J gene TRBJ1-5; D gene uncertain. CDR1 and CDR2 (germline): SEHNR, FQNEAQ (reference sequence). V lost 1 base and J lost 4, with 11 bases in between. This CDR3 has 15 residues. The CDR3 here is CASSLGGSRNQPQHF. DNA for the CDR3: TGTGCCAGCAGCTTAGGAGGATCACGGAATCAGCCCCAGCATTTT.

This chain connects TRBV12-5 to TRBJ2-1; 10 bases map to TRBD2. V lost 0 bases and J lost 2; bases outside the gene matches: 4. The CDR3 has 17 residues. The germline V gene has CDR1 LGHNT and CDR2 FRNRAP. CDR3 sequence reads: CASGLVLAGTTYNEQFF. Here the CDR3 DNA reads TGTGCTAGTGGTTTGGTACTAGCGGGAACAACCTACAATGAGCAGTTCTTC.

The chain couples TRBV29-1 to TRBJ1-1, with a weak D call TRBD1 (5 bases). Looked up from germline, CDR1 is SQVTM and CDR2 is ANQGSEA. V was cut by 0 bases and J by 6 bases, with 20 bases left in between. The CDR3 is 16 amino acids. CDR3 in amino acids: CSVEEEIRGLGAEAFF. In DNA form, the CDR3 reads TGCAGCGTTGAAGAAGAGATACGGGGCTTGGGGGCTGAAGCTTTCTTT.

V gene TRBV7-2 combines with J gene TRBJ1-2; D ambiguous. The length of the CDR3 is 14 residues. Deletions cut 1 base from V and 7 bases from J, with 13 bases between. Germline V CDR1 and CDR2: SGHTA, FQGNSA. This chain's CDR3 is CASSLDYMGFGYTF. CDR3 sequence (DNA): TGTGCCAGCAGCTTAGATTACATGGGGTTTGGCTACACCTTC.

V is TRBV2 and J is TRBJ2-1; D not resolved. Per germline, CDR1 SNHLY and CDR2 FYNNEI. Deletions cut 4 bases from V and 1 base from J, with 11 bases between. This CDR3 has 15 residues. The CDR3 DNA is TGTGCCAGCAGTGCCCCCCTAGTATCCTACAATGAGCAGTTCTTC. Its protein is CASSAPLVSYNEQFF.

The chain carries TRBV29-1 and TRBJ1-4, with D maybe TRBD1 (5 bases). The CDR3 extends over 12 amino acids. Germline values: CDR1 SQVTM, CDR2 ANQGSEA. V dropped 5 bases and J dropped 8 bases, with 12 bases sitting between them. CDR3 sequence reads: CSVWGIEEKLFF. The CDR3 nucleotides are TGCAGCGTTTGGGGGATTGAAGAAAAACTGTTTTTT.

The J gene is TRBJ1-1, the V gene TRBV6-5; TRBD1 might be the D (5 bases). From germline, CDR1 is MNHEY and CDR2 SVGAGI. CDR3 size: 14 residues. Trimming took 5 bases from V and 1 from J, leaving 11 bases between them. The chain's CDR3 is CASSRGTGNTEAFF. The CDR3 nucleotides read TGTGCCAGCAGTAGGGGTACAGGGAACACTGAAGCTTTCTTT.

This chain connects TRBV5-6 to TRBJ1-3; possibly TRBD1 for D (6 bases). Per germline, CDR1 SGHDT and CDR2 YYEEEE. V was trimmed by 6 bases and J by 0 bases, leaving 13 bases between them. The CDR3 is 15 amino acids. This CDR3 reads CASTVRDTSGNTIYF. Here the CDR3 DNA reads TGTGCCAGCACTGTCCGGGACACCTCTGGAAACACCATATATTTT.

The chain combines TRBV9 with TRBJ2-1, with 11 positions matching TRBD2. Germline lookup yields CDR1 SGDLS and CDR2 YYNGEE. J lost 6 bases, V lost 4 bases, and 9 bases had no gene match. CDR3 size: 16 residues. The CDR3 here is CASSPTSGRAGNEQFF. DNA for the CDR3: TGTGCCAGCAGCCCCACTAGCGGGAGAGCGGGCAATGAGCAGTTCTTC.

Written as DNA, the CDR3 is TGTGCCAGCAGCCGTTCTAACACAGATACGCAGTATTTT. Protein product: CASSRSNTDTQYF. The chain combines TRBV7-3 with TRBJ2-3; D remains ambiguous. Germline V gene lookup returns CDR1 SGHTA and CDR2 FQGTGA. This CDR3 contains 13 residues. The V end was cut by 5 bases, the J end by 2 bases, with 8 bases between.

CDR3 nucleotides: TGCGCCAGCAGCCAGGACAGGGGGCTCACTGAAGCTTTCTTT. It codes for CASSQDRGLTEAFF. The chain recombines TRBV5-1 with TRBJ1-1, with 11 bases lining up with TRBD1. CDR1 is SGHRS and CDR2 is YFSETQ in the germline V gene. The junction had 3 bases not matched to a gene; V was cut back by 4 bases and J by 4 bases. The CDR3 consists of 14 residues. The complete variable domain, with remaining parts taken from reference TRBV5-1 and TRBJ1-1, reads KAGVTQTPRYLIKTRGQQVTLSCSPISGHRSVSWYQQTPGQGLQFLFEYFSETQRNKGNFPGRFSGRQFSNSRSEMNVSTLELGDSALYLCASSQDRGLTEAFFGQGTRLTVV.

This clone was detected only a few times. The chain recombines TRBV7-9 with TRBJ2-7; TRBD1 matches 10 bases. Per the germline V gene, CDR1 is SEHNR and CDR2 is FQNEAQ (reference sequence). V shed 2 bases and J 1 base; nucleotides not matched to a gene: 5. This CDR3 is built from 16 residues. CDR3 loop: CASSLSLGQGSYEQYF. CDR3 nucleotide sequence: TGTGCCAGCAGCTTATCTCTGGGACAGGGGTCCTACGAGCAGTACTTC.

The genes are TRBV15 and TRBJ2-7, with 7 nucleotides matching TRBD1. V was clipped by 4 bases and J by 4 bases; unmatched bases: 13. Germline V gene lookup returns CDR1 LNHNV and CDR2 YYDKDF (reference sequence). The CDR3 runs to 16 residues. As DNA, the CDR3 is TGTGCCACCAGCACAAACACAGGGGAAGAAGGGTACGAGCAGTACTTC. Protein sequence: CATSTNTGEEGYEQYF.

This sequence joins TRBV13 and TRBJ2-1, with D possibly matching TRBD1 (7 bases). Trimming stripped 1 base from V and 6 bases from J, with 13 bases between. There are 15 residues in the CDR3. Germline values: CDR1 PRHDT, CDR2 FYEKMQ (reference sequence). The CDR3 DNA is TGTGCCAGCAGCTTAGATTTTCAGGGGGGCAATGAGCAGTTCTTC. Amino acids: CASSLDFQGGNEQFF.

This rearrangement joins TRBV9 to TRBJ2-5; TRBD2 matches 9 bases. The CDR3 is 16 amino acids. Germline V lookup: CDR1 SGDLS, CDR2 YYNGEE. V was pared by 2 bases and J by 5 bases, with 10 bases of the junction left unmatched. CDR3 nucleotide sequence: TGTGCCAGCAGCGTGTTAGGAGCGGGAGGCCGGGAGACCCAGTACTTC. As protein: CASSVLGAGGRETQYF. The variable domain in full, with the rest retrieved from reference TRBV9 and TRBJ2-5, is DSGVTQTPKHLITATGQRVTLRCSPRSGDLSVYWYQQSLDQGLQFLIQYYNGEERAKGNILERFSAQQFPDLHSELNLSSLELGDSALYFCASSVLGAGGRETQYFGPGTRLLVL.

This clone was observed a few times. The CDR3 sequence is CAISGQGSYEQYF. In DNA form, the CDR3 reads TGTGCCATCAGCGGCCAGGGGTCCTACGAGCAGTACTTC. The rearrangement joins TRBV10-3 to TRBJ2-7; TRBD1 is a possible D gene (6 bases). Trimming shortened V by 6 bases and J by 1 base, and 10 bases separated the two germline ends. The germline CDR1 and CDR2 sequences are ENHRY and SYGVKD. This CDR3 is built from 13 residues.

This chain uses TRBV9 with TRBJ1-4; unclear D gene. Germline V gene sequence: CDR1 SGDLS, CDR2 YYNGEE. Trimming took 4 bases from V and 0 from J, leaving 10 bases between them. CDR3 size: 15 residues. CDR3 DNA sequence: TGTGCCAGCAGCTCCCCAGATACAACTAATGAAAAACTGTTTTTT. Encoded protein: CASSSPDTTNEKLFF.

The chain uses TRBV5-6 and TRBJ1-5, with TRBD1 as a possible D gene (6 bases). Germline V gene data show CDR1 as SGHDT and CDR2 as YYEEEE. This CDR3 spans 16 amino acids. Trimming pared 4 bases from V and 1 base from J, leaving 15 bases between. DNA of the CDR3: TGTGCCAGCAGCGATCGGGGGGGCCTGAGCAATCAGCCCCAGCATTTT. It encodes CASSDRGGLSNQPQHF. Complete variable domain (other parts from reference TRBV5-6 and TRBJ1-5): DAGVTQSPTHLIKTRGQQVTLRCSPKSGHDTVSWYQQALGQGPQFIFQYYEEEERQRGNFPDRFSGHQFPNYSSELNVNALLLGDSALYLCASSDRGGLSNQPQHFGDGTRLSIL.

The V and J genes are TRBV9 and TRBJ1-6, with D possibly being TRBD1 (6 bases). Germline CDR1 reads SGDLS; CDR2 reads YYNGEE. The V end was cut by 4 bases, the J end by 9 bases, with 14 bases between. The CDR3 has 14 residues. The CDR3 sequence is CASSLRQAGSPLHF. DNA for the CDR3: TGTGCCAGCAGCTTACGACAGGCGGGTTCACCCCTCCACTTT.

This clone was seen a handful of times. The chain couples TRBV6-5 to TRBJ2-2; D may match TRBD1 or TRBD2 (5 bases each). V was trimmed by 6 bases and J by 0 bases, leaving 11 bases between them. The CDR3 covers 15 residues. Germline CDR1 is MNHEY and CDR2 is SVGAGI. The CDR3 DNA is TGTGCCAGCAGATCCGGGACCACGAACACCGGGGAGCTGTTTTTT. Residues: CASRSGTTNTGELFF.

This sequence joins TRBV28 and TRBJ1-5; 9 bases fit TRBD1. The CDR3 is 15 residues long. Per the germline V gene, CDR1 is MDHEN and CDR2 is SYDVKM. With V trimmed by 5 bases and J by 3 bases, 5 bases remained unmatched. This CDR3 reads CASSLQGALNQPQHF. The CDR3 bases are TGTGCCAGCAGTCTACAGGGGGCCCTCAATCAGCCCCAGCATTTT. The full variable domain, rest sourced from reference TRBV28 and TRBJ1-5, is DVKVTQSSRYLVKRTGEKVFLECVQDMDHENMFWYRQDPGLGLRLIYFSYDVKMKEKGDIPEGYSVSREKKERFSLILESASTNQTSMYLCASSLQGALNQPQHFGDGTRLSIL.

The chain links TRBV5-4 to TRBJ1-4; TRBD1 might be the D (5 bases). CDR3 size: 14 residues. V was pared by 3 bases and J by 4 bases, with 10 bases between. Germline V gives CDR1 SGHNT, CDR2 YYREEE (reference sequence). CDR3: CASSSGIFNEKLFF. The CDR3 bases are TGTGCCAGCAGCTCAGGGATCTTTAATGAAAAACTGTTTTTT.

The V gene is TRBV5-4, the J gene TRBJ1-1, with 7 nucleotides matching TRBD1. Germline CDR1 is SGHNT and CDR2 is YYREEE (reference sequence). The CDR3 is 13 amino acids. The ends lost 0 bases at V and 4 bases at J; junction bases unmatched: 0. DNA for the CDR3: TGTGCCAGCAGCTTGGACAGGGGCACTGAAGCTTTCTTT. Translation: CASSLDRGTEAFF.

This clone was observed a handful of times. The V and J genes are TRBV9 and TRBJ1-2, with a weak D call TRBD1 (5 bases). V was pared by 4 bases and J by 6 bases, with 16 bases between. The CDR3 is 14 residues long. The germline CDR1 and CDR2 sequences are SGDLS and YYNGEE. The CDR3 nucleotides are TGTGCCAGCAGCCCTCATCAGGGAGTCCATGGCTACACCTTC. This encodes CASSPHQGVHGYTF.

The chain carries TRBV2 and TRBJ2-7; 8 bases map to TRBD1. The length of the CDR3 is 14 residues. The V gene end was trimmed by 5 bases and the J gene end by 6 bases; junction bases not matched to a gene: 9. Per germline, CDR1 SNHLY and CDR2 FYNNEI. The DNA of the CDR3 is TGTGCCAGCAGTTCAGGGGGCCCTTCGGTCGAGCAGTACTTC. Its protein is CASSSGGPSVEQYF.